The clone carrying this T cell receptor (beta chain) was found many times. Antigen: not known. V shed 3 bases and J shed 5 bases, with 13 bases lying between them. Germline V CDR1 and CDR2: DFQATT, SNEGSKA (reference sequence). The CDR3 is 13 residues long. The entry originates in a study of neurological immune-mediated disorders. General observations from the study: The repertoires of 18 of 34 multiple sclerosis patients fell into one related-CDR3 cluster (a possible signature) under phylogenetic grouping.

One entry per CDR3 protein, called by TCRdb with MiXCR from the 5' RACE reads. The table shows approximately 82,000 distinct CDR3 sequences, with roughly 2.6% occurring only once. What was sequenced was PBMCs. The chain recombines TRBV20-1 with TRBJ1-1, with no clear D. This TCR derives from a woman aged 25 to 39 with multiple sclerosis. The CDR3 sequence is CSARGQRDTEAFF. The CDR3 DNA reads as TGCAGTGCTAGGGGCCAAAGGGATACTGAAGCTTTCTTT.